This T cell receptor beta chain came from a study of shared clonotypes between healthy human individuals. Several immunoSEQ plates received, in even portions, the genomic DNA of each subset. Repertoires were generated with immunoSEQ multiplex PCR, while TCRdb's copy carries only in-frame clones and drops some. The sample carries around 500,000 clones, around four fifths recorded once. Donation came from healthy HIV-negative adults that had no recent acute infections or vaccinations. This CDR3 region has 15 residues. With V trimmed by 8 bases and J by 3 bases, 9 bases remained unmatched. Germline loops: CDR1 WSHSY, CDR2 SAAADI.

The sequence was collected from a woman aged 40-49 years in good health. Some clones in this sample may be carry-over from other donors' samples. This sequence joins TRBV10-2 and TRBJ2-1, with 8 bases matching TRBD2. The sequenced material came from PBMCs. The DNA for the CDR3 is TGCGCCAGCGCCCCACCGGGACTAGACTACAATGAGCAGTTCTTC. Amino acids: CASAPPGLDYNEQFF.